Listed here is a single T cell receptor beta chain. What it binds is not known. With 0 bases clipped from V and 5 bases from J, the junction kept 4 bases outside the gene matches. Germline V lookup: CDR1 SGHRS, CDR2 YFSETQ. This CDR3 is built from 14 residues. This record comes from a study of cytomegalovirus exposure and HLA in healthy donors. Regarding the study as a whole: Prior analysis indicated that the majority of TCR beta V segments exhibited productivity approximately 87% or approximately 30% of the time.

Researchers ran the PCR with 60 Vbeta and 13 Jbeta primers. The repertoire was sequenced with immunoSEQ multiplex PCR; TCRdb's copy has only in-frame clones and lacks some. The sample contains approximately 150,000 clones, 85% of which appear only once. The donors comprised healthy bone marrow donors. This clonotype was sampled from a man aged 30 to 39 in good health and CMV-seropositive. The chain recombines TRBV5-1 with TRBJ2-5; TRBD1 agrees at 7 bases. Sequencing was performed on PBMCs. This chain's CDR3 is CASSLGDRWETQYF. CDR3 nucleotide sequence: TGCGCCAGCAGCTTGGGGGACAGATGGGAGACCCAGTACTTC.